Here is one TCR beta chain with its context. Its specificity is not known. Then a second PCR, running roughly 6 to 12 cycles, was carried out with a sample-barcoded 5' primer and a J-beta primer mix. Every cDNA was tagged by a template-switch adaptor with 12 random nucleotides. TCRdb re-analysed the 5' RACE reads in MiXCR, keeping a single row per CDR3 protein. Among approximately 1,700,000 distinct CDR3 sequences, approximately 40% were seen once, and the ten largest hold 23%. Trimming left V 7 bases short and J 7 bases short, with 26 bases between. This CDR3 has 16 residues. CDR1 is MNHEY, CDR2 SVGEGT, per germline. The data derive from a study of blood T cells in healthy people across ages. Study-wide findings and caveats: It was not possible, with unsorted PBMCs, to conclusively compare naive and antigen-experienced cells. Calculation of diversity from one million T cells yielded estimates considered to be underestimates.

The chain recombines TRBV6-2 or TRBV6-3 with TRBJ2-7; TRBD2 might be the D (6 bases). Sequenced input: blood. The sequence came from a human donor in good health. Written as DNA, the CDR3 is TGTGCCAGCACTTTAAGCCCGGGGACTGCCTACAATGAGCAGTACTTC. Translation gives CASTLSPGTAYNEQYF.